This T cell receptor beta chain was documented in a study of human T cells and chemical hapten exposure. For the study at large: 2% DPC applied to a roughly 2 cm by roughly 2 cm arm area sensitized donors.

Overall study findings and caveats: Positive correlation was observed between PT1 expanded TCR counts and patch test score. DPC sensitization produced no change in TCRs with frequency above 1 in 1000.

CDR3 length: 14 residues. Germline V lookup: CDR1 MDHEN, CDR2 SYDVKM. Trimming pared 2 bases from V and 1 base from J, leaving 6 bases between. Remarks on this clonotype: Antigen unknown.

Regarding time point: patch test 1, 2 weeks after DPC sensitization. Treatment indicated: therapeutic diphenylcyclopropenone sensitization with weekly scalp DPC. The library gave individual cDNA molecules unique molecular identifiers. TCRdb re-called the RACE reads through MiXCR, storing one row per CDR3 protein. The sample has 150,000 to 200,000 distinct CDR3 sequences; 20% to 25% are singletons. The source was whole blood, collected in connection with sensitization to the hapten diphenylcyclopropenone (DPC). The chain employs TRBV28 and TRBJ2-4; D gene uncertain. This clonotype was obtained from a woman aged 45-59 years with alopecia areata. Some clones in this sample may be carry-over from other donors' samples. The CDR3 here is CASSLSWAKNIQYF. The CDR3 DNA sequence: TGTGCCAGCAGTTTAAGTTGGGCCAAAAACATTCAGTACTTC. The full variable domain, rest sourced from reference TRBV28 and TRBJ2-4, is DVKVTQSSRYLVKRTGEKVFLECVQDMDHENMFWYRQDPGLGLRLIYFSYDVKMKEKGDIPEGYSVSREKKERFSLILESASTNQTSMYLCASSLSWAKNIQYFGAGTRLSVL.